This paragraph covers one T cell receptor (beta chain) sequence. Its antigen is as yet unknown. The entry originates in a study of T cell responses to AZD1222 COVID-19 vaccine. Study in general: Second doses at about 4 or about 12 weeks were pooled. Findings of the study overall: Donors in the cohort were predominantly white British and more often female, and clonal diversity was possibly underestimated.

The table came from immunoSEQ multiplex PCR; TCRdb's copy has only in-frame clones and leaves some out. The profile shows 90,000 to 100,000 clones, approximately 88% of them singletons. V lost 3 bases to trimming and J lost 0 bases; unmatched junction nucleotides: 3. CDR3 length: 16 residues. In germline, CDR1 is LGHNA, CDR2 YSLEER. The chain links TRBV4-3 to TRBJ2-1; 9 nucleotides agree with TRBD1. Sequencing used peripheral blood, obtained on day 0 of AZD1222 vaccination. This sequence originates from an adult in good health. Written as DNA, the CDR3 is TGCGCCAGCAGCCACTCGACAGGGGGCTCCTACAATGAGCAGTTCTTC. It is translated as CASSHSTGGSYNEQFF.